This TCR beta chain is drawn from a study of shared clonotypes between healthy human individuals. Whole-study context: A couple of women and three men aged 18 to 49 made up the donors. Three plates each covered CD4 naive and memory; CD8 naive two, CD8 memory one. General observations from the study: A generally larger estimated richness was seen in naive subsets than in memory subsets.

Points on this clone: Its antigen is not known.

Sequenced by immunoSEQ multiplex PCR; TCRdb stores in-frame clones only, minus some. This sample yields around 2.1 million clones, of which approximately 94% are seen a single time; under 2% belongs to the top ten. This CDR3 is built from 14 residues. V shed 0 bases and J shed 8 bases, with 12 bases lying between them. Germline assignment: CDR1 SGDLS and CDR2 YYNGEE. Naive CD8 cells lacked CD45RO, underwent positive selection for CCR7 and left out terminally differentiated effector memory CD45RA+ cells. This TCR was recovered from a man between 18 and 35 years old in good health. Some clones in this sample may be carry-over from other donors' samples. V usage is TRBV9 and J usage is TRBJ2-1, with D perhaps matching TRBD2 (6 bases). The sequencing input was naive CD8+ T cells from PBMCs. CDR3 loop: CASSVAGEGHEQFF. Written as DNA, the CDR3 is TGTGCCAGCAGCGTAGCGGGAGAGGGACATGAGCAGTTCTTC.